This T cell receptor (beta chain) appears in the sequencing data of a study of T cells in Graves' hyperthyroidism and ophthalmopathy. Study details: At the time of initial diagnosis and before any treatment, peripheral blood was collected.

In its sample, this clonotype was seen a few times. TCR beta CDR3 regions were amplified from RNA transcripts. Researchers ran a first-round RT-PCR on the TCR CDR3 using the HTBI primer set. In TCRdb, the multiplex PCR reads were re-called with MiXCR into one record per CDR3 protein. The repertoire holds fewer than 900,000 distinct CDR3 sequences, with roughly 17% as singletons. The germline V gene has CDR1 SGHTA and CDR2 FQGTGA. Trimming removed 1 base from V and 3 bases from J; junction bases left unmatched: 8. The CDR3 is 17 residues long. This clonotype was sampled from a young man with Graves' hyperthyroidism. The sequenced sample was blood. The V call is TRBV7-3, the J call TRBJ2-7; 11 bases align to TRBD2. CDR3 coding DNA: TGTGCCAGCAGCTTAAAAGGTTGGACTAGCGGGTACTACGAGCAGTACTTC. This sequence encodes CASSLKGWTSGYYEQYF.